Shown below are 30 T cell receptor beta chains from a single sample sequenced in a study of cytomegalovirus exposure and HLA in healthy donors. PCR amplification relied on 60 Vbeta primers (plus 13 Jbeta primers). Generated by immunoSEQ multiplex PCR, the TCRdb table keeps only in-frame clones and is missing some. The sample shows roughly 150,000 clones, around 80% of them seen only once. The sequenced sample consisted of PBMCs. These TCRs come from a woman in her forties in good health and CMV-seronegative.

The V call is TRBV9, the J call TRBJ1-1, with D maybe TRBD1 (5 bases). This CDR3 is built from 12 residues. Per germline, CDR1 SGDLS and CDR2 YYNGEE. V shed 2 bases and J shed 8 bases, with 10 bases lying between them. The CDR3 protein is CASSVEGKEAFF. CDR3 coding DNA: TGTGCCAGCAGCGTGGAGGGGAAGGAAGCTTTCTTT. Based on the CDR3 plus reference TRBV9 and TRBJ1-1, the full variable domain is DSGVTQTPKHLITATGQRVTLRCSPRSGDLSVYWYQQSLDQGLQFLIQYYNGEERAKGNILERFSAQQFPDLHSELNLSSLELGDSALYFCASSVEGKEAFFGQGTRLTVV.

This clone was picked up a small number of times. The rearrangement joins TRBV5-1 to TRBJ2-2; 9 nucleotides agree with TRBD1. Germline CDR1 and CDR2: SGHRS and YFSETQ. The junction had 5 bases not matched to a gene; V was cut back by 4 bases and J by 4 bases. The CDR3 extends over 15 amino acids. The CDR3 nucleotides are TGCGCCAGCAGCGTGGGACAGGGTAGCACCGGGGAGCTGTTTTTT. It is translated as CASSVGQGSTGELFF.

This clone showed up just once. The chain recombines TRBV5-4 with TRBJ2-5; 8 bases map to TRBD2. The CDR3 has 14 residues. Germline CDR1 and CDR2: SGHNT and YYREEE (reference sequence). J lost 5 bases, V lost 3 bases, and 6 bases had no gene match. CDR3 sequence: CASSSTTSVETQYF. For the CDR3, the DNA is TGTGCCAGCAGCTCGACGACTAGCGTGGAGACCCAGTACTTC.

This chain joins TRBV29-1 and TRBJ2-5; perhaps TRBD1 as D (6 bases). The length of the CDR3 is 14 residues. The V and J ends lost 7 bases and 1 base respectively, with 16 bases between them. The V gene's germline CDR1 is SQVTM and CDR2 ANQGSEA. CDR3 loop: CSAFAGTSQETQYF. Written as DNA, the CDR3 is TGCAGCGCCTTCGCCGGGACATCCCAAGAGACCCAGTACTTC.

The genes are TRBV7-9 and TRBJ2-5, with TRBD2 matching over 7 bases. This CDR3 region has 16 residues. With 1 base clipped from V and 0 bases from J, the junction kept 5 bases outside the gene matches. CDR1 SEHNR and CDR2 FQNEAQ come from the germline V gene (reference sequence). CDR3 DNA sequence: TGTGCCAGCAGCTTAGGATCGAGCGGGAACCAAGAGACCCAGTACTTC. Protein: CASSLGSSGNQETQYF.

The chain carries TRBV27 and TRBJ1-1; 10 bases align to TRBD1. V gave up 4 bases and J gave up 8 bases; unmatched junction bases: 7. Germline CDR1 reads MNHEY; CDR2 reads SMNVEV (reference sequence). The CDR3 contains 14 residues. For the CDR3, the DNA is TGTGCCAGCAGTTCTTATCGGACAGGGGGGGAAGCTTTCTTT. It translates to CASSSYRTGGEAFF.

The V gene is TRBV18, the J gene TRBJ2-1; 8 bases are shared with TRBD2. The J segment lost 9 bases and the V segment lost 3 bases, leaving 7 bases of the junction unmatched. In germline, CDR1 is KGHSH, CDR2 LQKENI. The CDR3 totals 14 residues. CDR3 DNA: TGTGCCAGCTCACCGGGACTAGGTCGGGGTGAGCAGTTCTTC. Amino acids: CASSPGLGRGEQFF.

This chain uses TRBV19 with TRBJ2-7, with D possibly TRBD1 on 6 matching bases. The CDR3 runs 13 residues. Trimming removed 4 bases from V and 5 bases from J, with 12 bases in between. Germline loops: CDR1 LNHDA, CDR2 SQIVND (reference sequence). The CDR3 loop is CASSSTGWDEQYF. The CDR3, as DNA: TGTGCCAGTAGTAGCACAGGGTGGGACGAGCAGTACTTC.

The chain couples TRBV4-2 to TRBJ1-1, with 9 nucleotides matching TRBD1. The germline V gene has CDR1 LGHNA and CDR2 YNFKEQ. The junction had 6 bases not matched to a gene; V was cut back by 6 bases and J by 4 bases. The CDR3 extends over 14 amino acids. CDR3 nucleotides: TGTGCCAGCAGAGAGGGACAGGGTCCCACTGAAGCTTTCTTT. It codes for CASREGQGPTEAFF.

The J gene is TRBJ2-3, the V gene TRBV6-4; 7 bases align to TRBD1. Germline-derived CDR1 and CDR2 are MRHNA and SNTAGT. V shed 5 bases and J 3 bases; nucleotides not matched to a gene: 8. CDR3 length: 15 residues. CDR3 loop: CASSRQGEKTDTQYF. CDR3 in DNA: TGTGCCAGCAGTAGACAGGGAGAAAAAACAGATACGCAGTATTTT.

The chain has TRBV19 and TRBJ2-5; 7 bases align to TRBD2. The germline V gene has CDR1 LNHDA and CDR2 SQIVND (reference sequence). Losses at the gene ends were 10 bases for V and 2 bases for J; bases not matched to a gene: 10. CDR3 size: 14 residues. CDR3 in DNA: TGTGCCACCTCAGCGGGACTATTTCAAGAGACCCAGTACTTC. It yields the protein CATSAGLFQETQYF. The entire variable domain, with the rest obtained from reference TRBV19 and TRBJ2-5, is as follows: DGGITQSPKYLFRKEGQNVTLSCEQNLNHDAMYWYRQDPGQGLRLIYYSQIVNDFQKGDIAEGYSVSREKKESFPLTVTSAQKNPTAFYLCATSAGLFQETQYFGPGTRLLVL.

This clone came up once. The V gene is TRBV4-1, the J gene TRBJ2-2; the match to TRBD1 covers 10 bases. CDR3 length: 17 residues. Germline V gives CDR1 MGHRA, CDR2 YSYEKL. The J segment lost 7 bases and the V segment lost 4 bases, leaving 12 bases of the junction unmatched. The CDR3 DNA follows: TGCGCCAGCAGCCTCCTTATACCGGGACAGGGGATCGGGGAGCTGTTTTTT. The encoded protein is CASSLLIPGQGIGELFF.

V is TRBV18 and J is TRBJ1-2; D gene uncertain. Deletions cut 3 bases from V and 5 bases from J, with 7 bases between. There are 12 residues in the CDR3. Germline-derived CDR1 and CDR2 are KGHSH and LQKENI. CDR3 coding DNA: TGTGCCAGCTCACCCTGGACTTATGGCTACACCTTC. The encoded protein is CASSPWTYGYTF.

The DNA for the CDR3 is TGTGCCAGCAGCTTGAGGCCAGGGAAATTGTACGAGCAGTACTTC. This encodes CASSLRPGKLYEQYF. The chain combines TRBV5-4 with TRBJ2-7, with D perhaps TRBD1 (5 bases). The V and J ends lost 1 base and 4 bases respectively, with 15 bases between them. The CDR3 is 15 residues long. Germline-derived CDR1 and CDR2 are SGHNT and YYREEE (reference sequence).

Regarding this clone: An end of the junction does not agree with germline; a read error may underlie this. The chain joins TRBV7-7 to TRBJ2-5, with TRBD1 identical over 8 bases. CDR1 is SSHAT, CDR2 FNYEAQ, per germline (reference sequence). The CDR3 runs to 15 residues. The CDR3 DNA sequence: TGTGCTAGCAGCCCCACAGGGGGAGGAGGAGAGACCCAGTACTTC. Encoded protein: CASSPTGGGGETQYF. The full variable domain, its missing parts supplied by reference TRBV7-7 and TRBJ2-5, is GAGVSQSPRYKVTKRGQDVTLRCDPISSHATLYWYQQALGQGPEFLTYFNYEAQPDKSGLPSDRFSAERPEGSISTLTIQRTEQRDSAMYRCASSPTGGGGETQYFGPGTRLLVL.

J is TRBJ2-2 and V is TRBV6-5, with a weak D call TRBD2 (5 bases). V was shortened by 2 bases and J by 5 bases, with 15 bases between the two germline ends. The CDR3 is 16 residues long. Germline loops: CDR1 MNHEY, CDR2 SVGAGI. CDR3 in amino acids: CASSYSGFGETGELFF. The CDR3 DNA follows: TGTGCCAGCAGTTACAGTGGCTTCGGGGAAACCGGGGAGCTGTTTTTT.

The V and J genes are TRBV10-3 and TRBJ2-7; the D is unclear. Germline loops: CDR1 ENHRY, CDR2 SYGVKD. The CDR3 length is 13 residues. V shed 2 bases and J shed 5 bases, with 10 bases lying between them. This CDR3 reads CAISEVSSNEQYF. As DNA, the CDR3 is TGTGCCATCAGTGAGGTTTCATCCAACGAGCAGTACTTC.

This sequence joins TRBV29-1 and TRBJ2-1; 9 nucleotides match TRBD1. J lost 3 bases, V lost 7 bases, and 7 bases had no gene match. The CDR3 is made up of 14 amino acids. Germline lookup yields CDR1 SQVTM and CDR2 ANQGSEA. CDR3 nucleotide sequence: TGCAGCGGCGAACCGGGACAGGGCTACAATGAGCAGTTCTTC. Encoded protein: CSGEPGQGYNEQFF.

This clone was counted once. The chain carries TRBV25-1 and TRBJ2-7; 8 nucleotides align to TRBD1. The ends lost 4 bases at V and 6 bases at J; junction bases unmatched: 2. CDR1 is MGHDK and CDR2 is SYGVNS in the germline V gene. The CDR3 is 12 amino acids. As DNA, the CDR3 is TGTGCCAGCAGTGGTGACAGGGGCGAGCAGTACTTC. Its translation is CASSGDRGEQYF.

This clone has more than one count but fewer than ten. The rearrangement uses TRBV20-1 and TRBJ2-7; D gene unclear. The CDR3 spans 10 residues. Trimming left V 5 bases short and J 5 bases short, with 7 bases between. Germline V gives CDR1 DFQATT, CDR2 SNEGSKA (reference sequence). CDR3 in amino acids: CSAELNEQYF. Here the CDR3 DNA reads TGCAGTGCTGAGCTAAACGAGCAGTACTTC.

The chain recombines TRBV7-9 with TRBJ1-4; D is possibly TRBD1 (5 bases). CDR3 size: 16 residues. Deletions cut 0 bases from V and 8 bases from J, with 16 bases between. Germline CDR1 and CDR2: SEHNR and FQNEAQ (reference sequence). The CDR3, as DNA: TGTGCCAGCAGCTTAGCGCGGGGGGGAAGAGGAGAAAAACTGTTTTTT. It is translated as CASSLARGGRGEKLFF. Full variable domain (rest looked up from reference TRBV7-9 and TRBJ1-4): DTGVSQNPRHKITKRGQNVTFRCDPISEHNRLYWYRQTLGQGPEFLTYFQNEAQLEKSRLLSDRFSAERPKGSFSTLEIQRTEQGDSAMYLCASSLARGGRGEKLFFGSGTQLSVL.

This clone was counted between two and nine times. This chain connects TRBV2 to TRBJ1-1; 7 nucleotides agree with TRBD1. The CDR3 contains 13 residues. V was clipped by 6 bases and J by 4 bases; unmatched bases: 5. CDR1 is SNHLY and CDR2 is FYNNEI in the germline V gene. The CDR3 protein is CASRDRAITEAFF. CDR3 DNA sequence: TGTGCCAGCAGAGACAGGGCCATCACTGAAGCTTTCTTT.

The J gene is TRBJ1-1, the V gene TRBV15, with 8 nucleotides matching TRBD1. This CDR3 is 15 amino acids long. Per germline, CDR1 LNHNV and CDR2 YYDKDF (reference sequence). Trimming took 0 bases from V and 6 from J; bases not matched to a gene: 6. The CDR3 region has the DNA TGTGCCACCAGCAGAGATCTCGGGACAGGCTCTGAAGCTTTCTTT. Its translation is CATSRDLGTGSEAFF.

The J gene is TRBJ2-4, the V gene TRBV29-1, with 8 bases identical to TRBD1. The CDR3 consists of 12 residues. The trim removed 4 bases at V and 6 bases at J, leaving 2 bases unmatched. The germline CDR1 and CDR2 sequences are SQVTM and ANQGSEA. CDR3 protein: CSVGQGANIQYF. CDR3 nucleotide sequence: TGCAGCGTTGGGCAGGGGGCAAACATTCAGTACTTC.

The chain couples TRBV5-4 to TRBJ2-3, with 8 bases that match TRBD2. V trimming: 1 base; J trimming: 3 bases; junction bases outside the gene matches: 7. Per germline, CDR1 SGHNT and CDR2 YYREEE (reference sequence). The CDR3 length is 16 residues. The CDR3 nucleotides read TGTGCCAGCAGCTTGAAATCCCAGCGGGAGACAGATACGCAGTATTTT. This codes for CASSLKSQRETDTQYF. Combining the CDR3 with reference TRBV5-4 and TRBJ2-3 gives the whole variable domain ETGVTQSPTHLIKTRGQQVTLRCSSQSGHNTVSWYQQALGQGPQFIFQYYREEENGRGNFPPRFSGLQFPNYSSELNVNALELDDSALYLCASSLKSQRETDTQYFGPGTRLTVL.

V usage is TRBV5-1 and J usage is TRBJ2-5; D may be TRBD1 (6 bases). This CDR3 is built from 15 residues. The V end was cut by 5 bases, the J end by 1 base, with 15 bases between. Germline CDR1 is SGHRS and CDR2 is YFSETQ. The CDR3 region is CASSLLTGSQETQYF. DNA for the CDR3: TGCGCCAGCAGTCTTTTGACAGGTTCCCAAGAGACCCAGTACTTC.

The chain uses TRBV5-1 and TRBJ2-3, with 14 bases identical to TRBD2. Germline V gives CDR1 SGHRS, CDR2 YFSETQ. The trim removed 3 bases at V and 7 bases at J, leaving 7 bases unmatched. There are 16 residues in the CDR3. The DNA for the CDR3 is TGCGCCAGCAGCTCGCCGGGACTAGCGGGAGCAAATACGCAGTATTTT. This sequence encodes CASSSPGLAGANTQYF. Filled out from reference TRBV5-1 and TRBJ2-3, the complete variable domain reads KAGVTQTPRYLIKTRGQQVTLSCSPISGHRSVSWYQQTPGQGLQFLFEYFSETQRNKGNFPGRFSGRQFSNSRSEMNVSTLELGDSALYLCASSSPGLAGANTQYFGPGTRLTVL.

A few counts support this clone. CDR3 bases: TGTGCCAGCAGCGTAGGGGGGACTAGCGGGGCCCGAGATACGCAGTATTTT. It codes for CASSVGGTSGARDTQYF. The chain joins TRBV9 to TRBJ2-3; TRBD2 aligns across 13 bases. Germline CDR1 is SGDLS and CDR2 is YYNGEE. With V trimmed by 0 bases and J by 5 bases, 6 bases remained unmatched. This CDR3 region has 17 residues.

This chain joins TRBV2 and TRBJ1-5, with TRBD1 as a possible D gene (6 bases). Germline CDR1 and CDR2: SNHLY and FYNNEI. This CDR3 has 13 amino acids. With 8 bases removed from V and 5 bases from J, the gap between germline ends came to 13 bases. CDR3 coding DNA: TGTGCCAGCGGGAGACAGGCTTATCAGCCCCAGCATTTT. This encodes CASGRQAYQPQHF.

This clone was seen a few times. The chain uses TRBV6-1 and TRBJ1-3, with a weak D call TRBD1 (5 bases). Germline-derived CDR1 and CDR2 are MNHNS and SASEGT. CDR3 length equals 12 residues. V gave up 11 bases and J gave up 0 bases, with 8 bases separating them. This chain's CDR3 is CAGALSGNTIYF. DNA for the CDR3: TGTGCCGGGGCCCTCTCTGGAAACACCATATATTTT.